These 8 T cell receptor beta chains originate from one sample sequenced in a study of T cells in Graves' hyperthyroidism and ophthalmopathy (dated by TCRdb to between 2019 and 2020). The protocol used for the library was multiplex PCR. Sequencer: Illumina HiSeq 2000. Amplification of TCR beta CDR3 regions was carried out from RNA transcripts. The TCR CDR3 was subjected to a first round of RT-PCR using the HTBI primer set and the Qiagen OneStep RT-PCR kit. TCRdb took the public reads, trimmed them with fastp at Q25, ran MiXCR for clone calling and kept in-frame beta chains. Here each entry gathers all rows of one CDR3 protein and keeps the most common genes and DNA. Across this sample there are fewer than 400,000 distinct CDR3 sequences, with about an eighth seen only once. The ten largest make up 25% to 30% of the sample. The sequenced sample was blood. The receptors were gathered from a man aged 50 to 60 with Graves' ophthalmopathy.

This clonotype was detected a few times. The chain carries TRBV6-9 and TRBJ1-4; unclear D gene. Germline-derived CDR1 and CDR2 are MNHGY and SVAAGI. The CDR3 runs to 15 residues. V gave up 3 bases and J gave up 0 bases, with 8 bases separating them. In DNA, the CDR3 is TGTGCCAGCAGTTACACGACCGCAACTAATGAAAAACTGTTTTTT. Protein: CASSYTTATNEKLFF.

This clonotype was observed a handful of times. The V and J genes are TRBV3-1 and TRBJ2-1; 11 nucleotides align to TRBD2. Germline loops: CDR1 LGHDT, CDR2 YNNKEL (reference sequence). The CDR3 totals 15 residues. V lost 0 bases and J lost 7; bases outside the gene matches: 2. The CDR3 here is CASSQETSGTNEQFF. CDR3 nucleotides: TGTGCCAGCAGCCAAGAGACTAGCGGGACGAATGAGCAGTTCTTC.

The rearrangement uses TRBV19 and TRBJ2-7, with TRBD1 as a possible D gene (6 bases). V lost 4 bases and J 5 bases, leaving 12 bases between the germline ends. The CDR3 sequence is 13 residues long. Germline V gene data show CDR1 as LNHDA and CDR2 as SQIVND (reference sequence). The CDR3 nucleotides read TGTGCCAGTAGTACCCGGAACAGGGACGAGCAGTACTTC. This gives the protein CASSTRNRDEQYF.

This clonotype appeared many times. The chain combines TRBV7-8 with TRBJ1-2; D possibly corresponds to TRBD1 (5 bases). Trimming stripped 3 bases from V and 0 bases from J, with 11 bases between. The germline gives CDR1 SGHVS, CDR2 FQNEAQ. The CDR3 has 15 amino acids. CDR3 loop: CASSLAGEANYGYTF. The CDR3 DNA sequence: TGTGCCAGCAGCTTGGCGGGGGAAGCTAACTATGGCTACACCTTC.

This clonotype has only a few counts. The V and J genes are TRBV7-9 and TRBJ2-3; no firm D call. The germline gives CDR1 SEHNR, CDR2 FQNEAQ (reference sequence). Trimming shortened V by 4 bases and J by 6 bases, and 8 bases separated the two germline ends. The CDR3 contains 12 residues. CDR3 bases: TGTGCCAGCAGCTCACCTACCGATACGCAGTATTTT. Amino acid sequence: CASSSPTDTQYF.

This clonotype showed up just a few times. The chain recombines TRBV12-3 or TRBV12-4 with TRBJ1-2; D perhaps matches TRBD1 (5 bases). V lost 6 bases and J lost 7, with 12 bases in between. The CDR3 runs 12 residues. CDR3 nucleotide sequence: TGTGCCAGCAGCACGACAGTTGGTGGCTACACCTTC. It specifies CASSTTVGGYTF.

This clonotype was detected many times. The chain employs TRBV28 and TRBJ2-1, with D perhaps assigned TRBD1 or TRBD2 (5 bases each). Germline CDR1 is MDHEN and CDR2 is SYDVKM. The V end was cut by 10 bases, the J end by 2 bases, with 18 bases between. This CDR3 is 15 amino acids long. The CDR3 sequence is CATNTGTSAYNEQFF. The CDR3 DNA is TGTGCCACGAACACCGGGACGTCGGCCTACAATGAGCAGTTCTTC.

This clonotype was counted at least ten times. This chain connects TRBV30 to TRBJ2-7; D gene uncertain. Per the germline V gene, CDR1 is GTSNPN and CDR2 is SVGIG (reference sequence). V lost 2 bases, J lost 3 bases, and 20 bases lay in between. This CDR3 region has 16 residues. Here the CDR3 reads CAWSPHAMGLNYEQYF. In DNA form, the CDR3 reads TGTGCCTGGAGTCCCCACGCTATGGGCCTAAACTACGAGCAGTACTTC.